The next 18 T cell receptor beta chains were all read from a single sample in a study of blood T cells in healthy people across ages. Together with a sample-barcoded 5' primer, a J-beta primer mix was included in a second PCR lasting about 7 to 12 cycles. Each CDR3 protein gets one entry after TCRdb re-called the 5' RACE reads with MiXCR. Of about 780,000 distinct CDR3 sequences in the sample, approximately 24% are singletons; the top ten hold around 3%. The same data also went into a second study, on T cells of mothers and their children.

Sequencing was carried out using blood. The source of these receptors is a boy aged 5-17 years in good health.

This clonotype came up a few times. The CDR3 here is CASSRVRGETQYF. The CDR3 DNA reads TGTGCCAGCAGCCGTGTTCGGGGGGAGACCCAGTACTTC. The J gene is TRBJ2-5, the V gene TRBV6-5, with a tentative D call TRBD2 (6 bases). CDR1 and CDR2 (germline): MNHEY, SVGAGI. V gave up 6 bases and J gave up 5 bases, with 13 bases separating them. The CDR3 contains 13 residues.

CDR3 nucleotide sequence: TGTGCCAGCAGTGTAACTACTCCTGGAAACACCATATATTTT. This gives the protein CASSVTTPGNTIYF. The chain recombines TRBV6-5 with TRBJ1-3; D is unclear. V was cut by 5 bases and J by 2 bases, with 10 bases left in between. The germline gives CDR1 MNHEY, CDR2 SVGAGI. There are 14 residues in the CDR3.

The chain combines TRBV11-2 with TRBJ2-5, with 12 bases that match TRBD2. The J segment lost 2 bases and the V segment lost 4 bases, leaving 5 bases of the junction unmatched. CDR3 length equals 16 residues. Per germline, CDR1 SGHAT and CDR2 FQNNGV. In nucleotides, the CDR3 is TGTGCCAGCAGCTCCGGACTAGCGGGGATGCAAGAGACCCAGTACTTC. Amino acids: CASSSGLAGMQETQYF. The complete variable domain, with remaining parts taken from reference TRBV11-2 and TRBJ2-5, reads EAGVAQSPRYKIIEKRQSVAFWCNPISGHATLYWYQQILGQGPKLLIQFQNNGVVDDSQLPKDRFSAERLKGVDSTLKIQPAKLEDSAVYLCASSSGLAGMQETQYFGPGTRLLVL.

This clonotype has only a few counts. The chain carries TRBV30 and TRBJ2-7, with D possibly matching TRBD2 (6 bases). Germline V gene data show CDR1 as GTSNPN and CDR2 as SVGIG (reference sequence). This CDR3 region has 16 residues. V dropped 2 bases and J dropped 0 bases, with 17 bases sitting between them. The CDR3 DNA reads as TGTGCCTGGAGTCCCCCGGTGGAGGGAGGCTCCTACGAGCAGTACTTC. This gives the protein CAWSPPVEGGSYEQYF. Looking up the rest from reference TRBV30 and TRBJ2-7 gives the full variable domain: SQTIHQWPATLVQPVGSPLSLECTVEGTSNPNLYWYRQAAGRGLQLLFYSVGIGQISSEVPQNLSASRPQDRQFILSSKKLLLSDSGFYLCAWSPPVEGGSYEQYFGPGTRLTVT.

This rearrangement joins TRBV20-1 to TRBJ1-6, with D perhaps TRBD1 (5 bases). There are 14 residues in the CDR3. Looked up from germline, CDR1 is DFQATT and CDR2 is SNEGSKA (reference sequence). The V and J ends lost 3 bases and 7 bases respectively, with 13 bases between them. CDR3 amino acids: CSASGGFGNSPLHF. The CDR3 DNA follows: TGCAGTGCTAGTGGGGGATTCGGAAATTCACCCCTCCACTTT.

This chain uses TRBV4-1 with TRBJ2-4; D may be TRBD1 or TRBD2 (5 bases each). Germline assignment: CDR1 MGHRA and CDR2 YSYEKL. CDR3 length: 18 amino acids. V was pared by 0 bases and J by 0 bases, with 15 bases between. In nucleotides, the CDR3 is TGCGCCAGCAGCCAAGAGTCCCCGGGGACCTTAGCCAAAAACATTCAGTACTTC. It is translated as CASSQESPGTLAKNIQYF.

To note about this clonotype: An end of the junction does not agree with germline; a read error may underlie this. The chain recombines TRBV7-9 with TRBJ2-1; the D is unclear. The CDR3 extends over 16 amino acids. Germline lookup yields CDR1 SEHNR and CDR2 FQNEAQ (reference sequence). In DNA form, the CDR3 reads TGTGCAAGCAGCTTAGGGCGGTACAGCTCCTACAATGAGCAGTTCTTC. Amino acid sequence: CASSLGRYSSYNEQFF.

This clonotype was seen more than once but under ten times. This chain joins TRBV5-1 and TRBJ1-1, with TRBD1 as a possible D gene (5 bases). The V gene lost 3 bases and the J gene lost 4 bases, with 16 bases spanning the gap. Germline V gene lookup returns CDR1 SGHRS and CDR2 YFSETQ. The CDR3 contains 15 residues. In nucleotides, the CDR3 is TGCGCCAGCAGCTCCGGAGGTTCCGGGGGCACTGAAGCTTTCTTT. Translating gives CASSSGGSGGTEAFF.

The rearrangement joins TRBV20-1 to TRBJ2-1, with TRBD1 as a possible D gene (6 bases). The CDR3 length is 16 residues. V dropped 1 base and J dropped 0 bases, with 13 bases sitting between them. The V gene's germline CDR1 is DFQATT and CDR2 SNEGSKA (reference sequence). DNA of the CDR3: TGCAGTGCTAGAGCGCGAGGGGGACCCTCCTACAATGAGCAGTTCTTC. Encoded protein: CSARARGGPSYNEQFF.

The V gene is TRBV12-3 or TRBV12-4, the J gene TRBJ2-7; no clear D. The length of the CDR3 is 13 residues. V was cut by 3 bases and J by 6 bases, with 12 bases left in between. The CDR3 DNA reads TGTGCCAGCAGTTTCGGCAGGCTCGGCGAGCAGTACTTC. It yields the protein CASSFGRLGEQYF.

This clonotype was observed a few times. This sequence joins TRBV29-1 and TRBJ2-7; either TRBD1 or TRBD2 may fit D (6 bases each). The ends were cut back, 7 bases at V and 2 bases at J, with 12 bases in the middle. In germline, CDR1 is SQVTM, CDR2 ANQGSEA. The CDR3 has 12 residues. CDR3 protein: CSAAGQAYEQYF. The CDR3 nucleotides read TGCAGCGCCGCGGGACAAGCCTACGAGCAGTACTTC.

V usage is TRBV4-1 and J usage is TRBJ2-3; TRBD1 matches at 8 bases. Per the germline V gene, CDR1 is MGHRA and CDR2 is YSYEKL. V lost 4 bases and J lost 5; bases outside the gene matches: 17. The CDR3 contains 18 residues. This CDR3 reads CASSPYAFRDRRQDTQYF. The CDR3 DNA is TGCGCCAGCAGCCCTTATGCTTTCCGGGACAGGAGGCAAGATACGCAGTATTTT.

This clonotype was seen a few times. V is TRBV9 and J is TRBJ2-2; 9 bases agree with TRBD2. The CDR3 has 16 amino acids. V was pared by 1 base and J by 5 bases, with 6 bases of the junction left unmatched. CDR1 and CDR2 from the germline V gene are SGDLS and YYNGEE. The CDR3 DNA sequence: TGTGCCAGCAGCGTATCCAGCGGGGGGCGTACCGGGGAGCTGTTTTTT. This translates into CASSVSSGGRTGELFF.

This clonotype occurred many times. The V gene is TRBV3-1, the J gene TRBJ2-1; TRBD1 matches at 10 bases. The V and J ends lost 6 bases and 8 bases, in that order; junction bases with no gene match: 10. CDR1 is LGHDT and CDR2 is YNNKEL in the germline V gene (reference sequence). This CDR3 has 15 residues. The CDR3 region is CASRMTGGEIDEQFF. The CDR3 DNA follows: TGTGCCAGCAGGATGACAGGGGGCGAAATAGATGAGCAGTTCTTC.

V usage is TRBV6-5 and J usage is TRBJ2-5; 10 bases map to TRBD2. The CDR3 contains 15 residues. The germline V gene has CDR1 MNHEY and CDR2 SVGAGI. V trimming: 2 bases; J trimming: 3 bases; junction bases outside the gene matches: 3. DNA for the CDR3: TGTGCCAGCAGTTACGGAGGACTAGCGGAAGAGACCCAGTACTTC. The encoded protein is CASSYGGLAEETQYF.

The genes are TRBV12-3 or TRBV12-4 and TRBJ1-5; D remains unclear. The CDR3 runs 14 residues. The V gene lost 3 bases and the J gene lost 7 bases, with 13 bases spanning the gap. For the CDR3, the DNA is TGTGCCAGCAGTTTGGCCCGTGCCCTACAGCCCCAGCATTTT. Its translation is CASSLARALQPQHF.

This clonotype was recorded a few times. Just one base apart from a much larger clone, this may be a read error. The V and J genes are TRBV12-3 or TRBV12-4 and TRBJ2-3; the D is unclear. The CDR3 runs to 12 residues. V was trimmed by 2 bases and J by 10 bases, leaving 10 bases between them. CDR3 loop: CASSLSRSAQYF. DNA of the CDR3: TGTGCCAGCAGTTTATCTAGATCTGCGCAGTATTTT.

The table lists this clonotype with a few counts. The rearrangement links TRBV5-1 to TRBJ1-2; D unresolved. Trimming cost V 4 bases and J 4 bases, with 14 bases left between them. In germline, CDR1 is SGHRS, CDR2 YFSETQ. This CDR3 region has 14 residues. The CDR3: CASSPPGRPYGYTF. CDR3 nucleotide sequence: TGCGCCAGCAGCCCTCCGGGCAGACCCTATGGCTACACCTTC.